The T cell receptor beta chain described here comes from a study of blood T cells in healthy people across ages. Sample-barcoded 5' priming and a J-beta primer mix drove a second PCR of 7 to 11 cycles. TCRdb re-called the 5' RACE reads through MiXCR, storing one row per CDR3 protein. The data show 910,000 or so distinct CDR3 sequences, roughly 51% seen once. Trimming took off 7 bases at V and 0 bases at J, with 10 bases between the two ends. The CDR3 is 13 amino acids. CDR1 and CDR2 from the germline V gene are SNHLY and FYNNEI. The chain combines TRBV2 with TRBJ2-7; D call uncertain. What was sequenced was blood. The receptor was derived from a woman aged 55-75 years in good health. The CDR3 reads CASKAPTSYEQYF. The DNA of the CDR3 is TGTGCCAGCAAGGCCCCAACCTCCTACGAGCAGTACTTC.